These T cell receptor beta chains were read from a single sample in a study of blood T cell repertoires in COVID-19. Method: immunoSEQ multiplex PCR; TCRdb's copy keeps in-frame clones and lacks some. The table has about 400,000 clones, approximately 91% seen once. The sample comprised PBMCs or T cells enriched from blood (not recorded which). The source is a woman in her 40s with acute COVID-19. CDR3s include the opening cysteine and the closing phenylalanine or tryptophan. Fields, in order: clone size, V gene, J gene, CDR3 protein. Not all rows give a size; the values are once, few, many and, for expanded clones, a class.

clone_size: .; v_call: TRBV19; j_call: TRBJ1-1; cdr3_aa: CASSTTGFDTEAFF
clone_size: .; v_call: TRBV3-1/TRBV3-2; j_call: TRBJ1-3; cdr3_aa: CASSHAAGDSGNTIYF
clone_size: .; v_call: TRBV6-5; j_call: TRBJ2-2; cdr3_aa: CASSFEGLAGELFF
clone_size: .; v_call: TRBV4-2; j_call: TRBJ2-1; cdr3_aa: CASSQDGTSYNEQFF
clone_size: .; v_call: TRBV10-3; j_call: TRBJ1-2; cdr3_aa: CAISDQTGDRAGYTF
clone_size: .; v_call: TRBV6-1; j_call: TRBJ1-5; cdr3_aa: CASSDPDRGFAQPQHF
clone_size: .; v_call: TRBV5-5; j_call: TRBJ2-1; cdr3_aa: CASSLGQFDEQFF
clone_size: .; v_call: TRBV5-8; j_call: TRBJ2-3; cdr3_aa: CASSLLRGGTDTQYF
clone_size: .; v_call: TRBV9; j_call: TRBJ1-1; cdr3_aa: CASSVAGAGNTEAFF
clone_size: .; v_call: TRBV2; j_call: TRBJ1-1; cdr3_aa: CASQIGHINTEAFF
clone_size: .; v_call: TRBV30; j_call: TRBJ1-6; cdr3_aa: CACLTLTYNSPLHF
clone_size: .; v_call: TRBV18; j_call: TRBJ2-2; cdr3_aa: CASSPNPDTGELFF
clone_size: .; v_call: TRBV5-1; j_call: TRBJ2-2; cdr3_aa: CASTLALAGVYGELFF
clone_size: .; v_call: TRBV2; j_call: TRBJ1-2; cdr3_aa: CASSVRVYGYTF
clone_size: .; v_call: TRBV3-1/TRBV3-2; j_call: TRBJ1-2; cdr3_aa: CASSQGSTGSIGYTF
clone_size: .; v_call: TRBV21-1; j_call: TRBJ1-2; cdr3_aa: CATPSVPYGYTF
clone_size: few; v_call: TRBV6-6; j_call: TRBJ2-2; cdr3_aa: CASSYEGSSTGELFF
clone_size: .; v_call: TRBV19; j_call: TRBJ1-2; cdr3_aa: CASKTTPTVNYGYTF
clone_size: .; v_call: TRBV6-5; j_call: TRBJ2-7; cdr3_aa: CASSSTYEQYF
clone_size: .; v_call: TRBV29-1; j_call: TRBJ1-1; cdr3_aa: CSVRRGLGVTEAFF
clone_size: .; v_call: TRBV29-1; j_call: TRBJ1-2; cdr3_aa: CSVELFARGLDGYTF
clone_size: .; v_call: TRBV12-3/TRBV12-4; j_call: TRBJ1-2; cdr3_aa: CASSLAGDYGYTF
clone_size: .; v_call: TRBV9; j_call: TRBJ1-2; cdr3_aa: CASSAARQGRGYTF
clone_size: many; v_call: TRBV10-2; j_call: TRBJ1-1; cdr3_aa: CASSGPGGNTEAFF
clone_size: .; v_call: TRBV18; j_call: TRBJ2-5; cdr3_aa: CASSNPTENEETQYF
clone_size: .; v_call: TRBV27; j_call: TRBJ2-4; cdr3_aa: CASGYSGKNIQYF
clone_size: .; v_call: TRBV30; j_call: TRBJ1-1; cdr3_aa: CAWSSTRWTGKEAFF
clone_size: .; v_call: TRBV18; j_call: TRBJ1-5; cdr3_aa: CASSPPPGGSNQPQHF
clone_size: .; v_call: TRBV27; j_call: TRBJ2-7; cdr3_aa: CAISGRTGPHEQYF
clone_size: .; v_call: TRBV19; j_call: TRBJ2-1; cdr3_aa: CASSIGAGVRNEQFF
clone_size: once; v_call: TRBV19; j_call: TRBJ2-3; cdr3_aa: CASSTPGTDTDTQYF
clone_size: .; v_call: TRBV7-8; j_call: TRBJ2-7; cdr3_aa: CASSRYSYEQYF
clone_size: .; v_call: TRBV7-6; j_call: TRBJ2-2; cdr3_aa: CASSLAPRTGLTGELFF
clone_size: .; v_call: TRBV5-5; j_call: TRBJ1-6; cdr3_aa: CASSLPRQGGGNSPLHF
clone_size: once; v_call: TRBV20-1; j_call: TRBJ2-5; cdr3_aa: CSGAIQETQYF
clone_size: once; v_call: TRBV7-9; j_call: TRBJ1-2; cdr3_aa: CASSLEGHRGLNGYTF
clone_size: .; v_call: TRBV19; j_call: TRBJ2-1; cdr3_aa: CASSLQSGNEQFF
clone_size: .; v_call: TRBV4-2; j_call: TRBJ2-2; cdr3_aa: CASSLAGHTGELFF
clone_size: .; v_call: TRBV5-4; j_call: TRBJ2-1; cdr3_aa: CASSSGLAGGLEQFF
clone_size: .; v_call: TRBV5-1; j_call: TRBJ1-1; cdr3_aa: CASSFGSNTEAFF
clone_size: .; v_call: TRBV27; j_call: TRBJ2-2; cdr3_aa: CASMAGGPWTGELFF
clone_size: .; v_call: TRBV21-1; j_call: TRBJ2-7; cdr3_aa: CASSTWYCEQYF
clone_size: .; v_call: TRBV11-2; j_call: TRBJ2-7; cdr3_aa: CASSSTGIYEQYF
clone_size: medium-sized; v_call: TRBV7-2; j_call: TRBJ2-1; cdr3_aa: CASRLRGYNEQFF
clone_size: .; v_call: TRBV2; j_call: TRBJ2-5; cdr3_aa: CASSGDRQETQYF
clone_size: .; v_call: TRBV6-4; j_call: TRBJ2-2; cdr3_aa: CASSPTDRKNTGELFF
clone_size: .; v_call: TRBV24-1; j_call: TRBJ1-2; cdr3_aa: CATSDNLGGYTF
clone_size: .; v_call: TRBV29-1; j_call: TRBJ1-1; cdr3_aa: CSGSTVSTEAFF
clone_size: .; v_call: TRBV5-6; j_call: TRBJ1-1; cdr3_aa: CASSFGSHRSEAFF